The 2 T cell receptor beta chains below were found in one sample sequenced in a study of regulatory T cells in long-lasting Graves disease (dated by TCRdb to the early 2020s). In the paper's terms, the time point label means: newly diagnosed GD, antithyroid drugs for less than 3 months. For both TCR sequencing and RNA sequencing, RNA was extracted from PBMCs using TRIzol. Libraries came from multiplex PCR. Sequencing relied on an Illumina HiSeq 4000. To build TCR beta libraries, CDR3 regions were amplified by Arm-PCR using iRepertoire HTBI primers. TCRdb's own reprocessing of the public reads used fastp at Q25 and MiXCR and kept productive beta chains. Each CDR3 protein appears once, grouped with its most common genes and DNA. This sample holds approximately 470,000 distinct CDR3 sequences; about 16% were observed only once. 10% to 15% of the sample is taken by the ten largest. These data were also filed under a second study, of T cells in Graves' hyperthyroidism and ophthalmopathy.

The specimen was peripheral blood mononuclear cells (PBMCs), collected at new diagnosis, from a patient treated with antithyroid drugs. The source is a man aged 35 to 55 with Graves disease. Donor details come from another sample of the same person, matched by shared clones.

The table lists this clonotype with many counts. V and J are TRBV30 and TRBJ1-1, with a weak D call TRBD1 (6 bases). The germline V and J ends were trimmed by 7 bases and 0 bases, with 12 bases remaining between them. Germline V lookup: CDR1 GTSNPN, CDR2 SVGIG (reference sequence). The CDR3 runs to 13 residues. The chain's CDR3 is CASPGALNTEAFF. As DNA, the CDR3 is TGTGCCTCCCCGGGGGCTTTGAACACTGAAGCTTTCTTT.

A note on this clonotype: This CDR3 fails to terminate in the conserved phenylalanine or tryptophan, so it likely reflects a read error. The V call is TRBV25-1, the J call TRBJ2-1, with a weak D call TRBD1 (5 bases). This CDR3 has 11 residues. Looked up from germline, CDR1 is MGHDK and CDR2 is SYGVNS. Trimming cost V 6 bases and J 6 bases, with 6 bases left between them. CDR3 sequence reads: CASRTVNEQFL. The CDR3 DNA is TGTGCCAGCAGGACAGTCAATGAGCAGTTCCTC.